Listed below are T cell receptor beta chains from one sample, sequenced in a study of T cell responses to AZD1222 COVID-19 vaccine. Method: immunoSEQ multiplex PCR; TCRdb's copy keeps in-frame clones and lacks some. The sample has about 130,000 clones; under 90% are singletons. The specimen comprised peripheral blood, sampled on day 0 of AZD1222 vaccination. These receptors were obtained from an adult in good health. Each CDR3 is given with its conserved first and last residue. The D gene is left open where the match is weak. Only part of the rows carry a size: once, few, many, or a class if the clone is expanded.

D	J	length	V	size	CDR3	DNA
-	TRBJ2-1	13	TRBV13	-	CASSRQERGEQFF	TGTGCCAGCAGTCGACAGGAGCGAGGTGAGCAGTTCTTC
-	TRBJ1-2	14	TRBV7-9	-	CASSLVAGSDGYTF	TGTGCCAGCAGCCTAGTTGCAGGGTCGGATGGCTACACCTTC
-	TRBJ1-1	13	TRBV25-1	-	CASSERERSEAFF	TGTGCCAGCAGTGAAAGAGAACGGTCTGAAGCTTTCTTT
-	TRBJ1-2	13	TRBV6-5	-	CATSDGTNYGYTF	TGTGCCACCTCCGACGGGACTAACTATGGCTACACCTTC
-	TRBJ1-2	13	TRBV12-3/TRBV12-4	-	CASSVPSNYGYTF	TGTGCCAGCAGTGTTCCCTCTAACTATGGCTACACCTTC
TRBD2	TRBJ2-2	12	TRBV28	-	CASAQAGGELFF	TGTGCCAGCGCTCAAGCGGGGGGGGAGCTGTTTTTT
TRBD1	TRBJ1-6	14	TRBV18	-	CASSPQGAGSPLHF	TGTGCCAGCTCACCACAGGGGGCGGGTTCACCCCTCCACTTT
TRBD1	TRBJ1-1	13	TRBV2	-	CASQYGQGAEAFF	TGTGCCAGCCAGTACGGACAGGGGGCCGAAGCTTTCTTT
-	TRBJ1-6	14	TRBV30	-	CALLTVSQNSPLHF	TGTGCCTTATTGACAGTTTCACAGAATTCACCCCTCCACTTT
-	TRBJ1-2	12	TRBV7-9	-	CASSFSGVGYTF	TGTGCCAGCAGCTTTTCAGGGGTCGGCTACACCTTC
TRBD2	TRBJ2-5	12	TRBV10-3	-	CATAGGIETQYF	TGTGCCACGGCGGGGGGCATAGAGACCCAGTACTTC
TRBD1	TRBJ2-1	14	TRBV12-5	-	CASGGGQGFNEQFF	TGTGCTAGTGGTGGGGGACAGGGTTTCAATGAGCAGTTCTTC
TRBD1	TRBJ2-1	15	TRBV7-3	-	CASSEDRVPYNEQFF	TGTGCCAGCAGCGAAGACAGGGTCCCCTACAATGAGCAGTTCTTC
-	TRBJ2-3	15	TRBV9	few	CASSPIGGPTDTQYF	TGTGCCAGCAGCCCCATTGGGGGGCCGACAGATACGCAGTATTTT
-	TRBJ1-2	16	TRBV3-1/TRBV3-2	once	CASSQEGRGGIFGYTF	TGTGCCAGCAGCCAAGAGGGCAGGGGTGGAATATTTGGCTACACCTTC
-	TRBJ1-4	13	TRBV5-6	-	CASSLGALKKLFF	TGTGCCAGCAGCTTGGGAGCTCTGAAAAAACTGTTTTTT
-	TRBJ1-4	15	TRBV27	-	CASSSAGRGNEKLFF	TGTGCCAGCAGTTCAGCAGGGAGGGGAAATGAAAAACTGTTTTTT
TRBD2	TRBJ2-3	16	TRBV4-3	-	CASSQDWRGGPDTQYF	TGCGCCAGCAGCCAAGATTGGCGGGGGGGCCCAGATACGCAGTATTTT
-	TRBJ1-6	17	TRBV28	-	CASSSLVPTLYNSPLHF	TGTGCCAGCAGCTCCCTCGTCCCGACCTTATATAATTCACCCCTCCACTTT
TRBD1	TRBJ2-2	17	TRBV10-1	-	CASSAYGQGGDTGELFF	TGCGCCAGCAGCGCTTACGGACAGGGGGGCGACACCGGGGAGCTGTTTTTT
-	TRBJ1-4	12	TRBV12-3/TRBV12-4	-	CASSMTAGKLFF	TGTGCCAGCAGTATGACCGCTGGGAAACTGTTTTTT
TRBD1	TRBJ1-3	15	TRBV28	-	CASRPGTGLGNTIYF	TGTGCCAGCAGACCCGGGACAGGACTAGGAAACACCATATATTTT
TRBD2	TRBJ2-1	20	TRBV28	-	CASSSTGTSGGALSYNEQFF	TGTGCCAGCAGCTCAACCGGGACTAGCGGGGGGGCCCTTTCCTACAATGAGCAGTTCTTC
-	TRBJ1-6	13	TRBV6-6	-	CAGSTATNSPLHF	TGTGCCGGGTCCACCGCCACCAATTCACCCCTCCACTTT
TRBD1	TRBJ2-2	15	TRBV9	-	CASSTGQGYIGELFF	TGTGCCAGCTCCACGGGACAGGGGTACATCGGGGAGCTGTTTTTT
TRBD1	TRBJ2-7	16	TRBV28	-	CASSPVKGQGFYEQYF	TGTGCCAGCAGCCCCGTGAAGGGACAGGGATTCTACGAGCAGTACTTC
-	TRBJ2-7	18	TRBV15	-	CATSAALTFNGGLYEQYF	TGTGCCACCAGCGCCGCCTTAACCTTTAACGGGGGGCTCTACGAGCAGTACTTC
-	TRBJ1-6	13	TRBV6-5	-	CASLGRTNSPLHF	TGTGCCAGCTTGGGACGGACTAATTCACCCCTCCACTTT
TRBD2	TRBJ2-7	14	TRBV7-3	-	CASSLKAGTYEQYF	TGTGCCAGCAGCTTAAAAGCGGGGACCTACGAGCAGTACTTC
TRBD2	TRBJ2-2	13	TRBV19	-	CASSSGYTGELFF	TGTGCCAGTTCTAGCGGGTATACCGGGGAGCTGTTTTTT
-	TRBJ2-7	14	TRBV28	once	CASSPQGIEWEQYF	TGTGCCAGCAGTCCACAGGGTATTGAGTGGGAGCAGTACTTC
-	TRBJ2-1	15	TRBV9	once	CASSVEGGFANEQFF	TGTGCCAGCAGCGTAGAGGGGGGGTTCGCGAACGAGCAGTTCTTC
-	TRBJ2-2	15	TRBV5-4	-	CASSLGTLNTGELFF	TGTGCCAGCAGCCTGGGGACTTTGAACACCGGGGAGCTGTTTTTT
TRBD1	TRBJ1-6	12	TRBV28	-	CAIRQGMSPLHF	TGTGCCATCCGACAGGGTATGTCACCCCTCCACTTT
TRBD2	TRBJ2-2	15	TRBV7-6	-	CASSSGGLALGELFF	TGTGCCAGCAGCTCGGGCGGACTAGCTCTCGGGGAGCTGTTTTTT
-	TRBJ1-4	13	TRBV30	-	CAWSPGTLEKLFF	TGTGCCTGGAGTCCCGGGACTCTTGAAAAACTGTTTTTT
-	TRBJ1-1	12	TRBV30	-	CAWAQGNTEAFF	TGTGCCTGGGCACAGGGGAACACTGAAGCTTTCTTT
-	TRBJ1-1	15	TRBV29-1	-	CSVVIAARGYSEAFF	TGCAGCGTTGTGATTGCGGCCAGGGGTTACTCTGAAGCTTTCTTT
-	TRBJ1-1	15	TRBV10-1	-	CASSDSDSVGTEAFF	TGCGCCAGCAGTGACTCCGACAGTGTAGGGACTGAAGCTTTCTTT
TRBD2	TRBJ2-5	18	TRBV5-1	few	CASSLTLSSGGGLETQYF	TGCGCCAGCAGCTTGACCCTCTCTAGCGGGGGGGGTTTGGAGACCCAGTACTTC
-	TRBJ2-7	17	TRBV4-1	-	CASSQEAGDAGAYEQYF	TGCGCCAGCAGCCAAGAAGCCGGAGACGCAGGAGCCTACGAGCAGTACTTC
-	TRBJ1-2	11	TRBV10-3	once	CAISAQVGYTF	TGTGCCATCTCCGCCCAGGTCGGCTACACCTTC
TRBD2	TRBJ2-5	15	TRBV7-2	-	CASSPPGGGRETQYF	TGTGCCAGCAGCCCCCCGGGCGGGGGGAGGGAGACCCAGTACTTC
-	TRBJ2-7	13	TRBV3-1/TRBV3-2	-	CASSRRVLYEQYF	TGTGCCAGCAGCCGGAGGGTCCTCTACGAGCAGTACTTC
-	TRBJ2-2	14	TRBV5-6	-	CASSFSGGTGELFF	TGTGCCAGCAGCTTCTCAGGGGGGACCGGGGAGCTGTTTTTT
-	TRBJ1-2	15	TRBV2	-	CASSEARYAGGGYTF	TGTGCCAGCAGTGAAGCGAGATACGCCGGAGGCGGCTACACCTTC
-	TRBJ2-5	15	TRBV27	-	CASATLGGYQETQYF	TGTGCCAGCGCAACCCTTGGGGGCTACCAAGAGACCCAGTACTTC
-	TRBJ1-5	14	TRBV2	few	CASAAATSNQPQHF	TGTGCCAGCGCAGCAGCTACTAGCAATCAGCCCCAGCATTTT
-	TRBJ2-2	13	TRBV5-5	-	CASSLMLPGELFF	TGTGCCAGCAGCTTGATGCTCCCCGGGGAGCTGTTTTTT
TRBD1	TRBJ1-1	15	TRBV25-1	-	CASSEPGGGVTEAFF	TGTGCCAGCAGTGAACCAGGGGGAGGGGTCACTGAAGCTTTCTTT
TRBD1	TRBJ1-5	16	TRBV2	few	CASSEALGQGNQPQHF	TGTGCCAGCAGTGAAGCGCTAGGACAGGGCAATCAGCCCCAGCATTTT
TRBD1	TRBJ1-2	16	TRBV9	few	CASSPLGTATYYGYTF	TGTGCCAGCAGTCCCCTTGGGACAGCGACCTACTATGGCTACACCTTC
TRBD1	TRBJ1-1	14	TRBV28	-	CASSLGQLPTEAFF	TGTGCCAGCAGTCTGGGACAGTTACCCACTGAAGCTTTCTTT
TRBD1	TRBJ1-2	14	TRBV28	-	CAGGAGGTVYGYTF	TGTGCCGGGGGAGCAGGGGGGACAGTCTATGGCTACACCTTC
TRBD2	TRBJ2-7	15	TRBV28	-	CATYPGGRATYEQYF	TGTGCCACCTACCCGGGGGGGAGGGCTACCTACGAGCAGTACTTC
-	TRBJ1-5	16	TRBV6-5	few	CASSSRALGSNQPQHF	TGTGCCAGCAGTTCACGGGCCTTAGGGAGCAATCAGCCCCAGCATTTT
-	TRBJ2-2	14	TRBV5-4	-	CASSFSQGVGELFF	TGTGCCAGCAGCTTTTCACAGGGTGTCGGGGAGCTGTTTTTT
-	TRBJ2-7	11	TRBV29-1	many	CSGNVGYEQYF	TGCAGCGGCAATGTGGGGTACGAGCAGTACTTC